Listed below are T cell receptor beta chains from one sample, sequenced in a study of high-grade serous ovarian cancer treatment subgroups. Method: immunoSEQ multiplex PCR; TCRdb's copy keeps in-frame clones and lacks some. This table holds approximately 5,700 clones, around 75% found once. Sequenced sample: tumor tissue. Source of these receptors: a human patient with high-grade serous ovarian cancer. Each CDR3 is given with its conserved first and last residue. The order of the fields is V gene, clone size, J gene, D gene, CDR3 protein, CDR3 DNA. The D gene is left open where the match is weak. Expanded clones get a size class; other rows say once, few or many, or leave the size out.

v_call: TRBV28
clone_size: -
j_call: TRBJ2-1
d_call: -
cdr3_aa: CASRGQGPNEQFF
cdr3_nt: TGTGCCAGCAGGGGGCAGGGCCCCAATGAGCAGTTCTTC

v_call: TRBV14
clone_size: -
j_call: TRBJ1-1
d_call: -
cdr3_aa: CASSQFRGTEAFF
cdr3_nt: TGTGCCAGCAGCCAATTTCGGGGTACTGAAGCTTTCTTT

v_call: TRBV5-5
clone_size: -
j_call: TRBJ1-4
d_call: -
cdr3_aa: CASSPAGEWSNEKLFF
cdr3_nt: TGTGCCAGCAGCCCGGCGGGCGAGTGGTCCAATGAAAAACTGTTTTTT

v_call: TRBV10-3
clone_size: -
j_call: TRBJ2-7
d_call: TRBD1
cdr3_aa: CAISESQGAKSEQYF
cdr3_nt: TGTGCCATCAGTGAGTCACAGGGGGCGAAGAGTGAGCAGTACTTC

v_call: TRBV5-1
clone_size: -
j_call: TRBJ1-1
d_call: -
cdr3_aa: CASSPEPRATRNTEAFF
cdr3_nt: TGCGCCAGCAGTCCGGAACCCAGGGCGACTCGGAACACTGAAGCTTTCTTT

v_call: TRBV5-8
clone_size: -
j_call: TRBJ1-3
d_call: TRBD1
cdr3_aa: CASSPHGGTDSGNTIYF
cdr3_nt: TGTGCCAGCAGCCCCCACGGCGGGACAGACTCTGGAAACACCATATATTTT

v_call: TRBV2
clone_size: -
j_call: TRBJ1-1
d_call: TRBD1
cdr3_aa: CASSLAGTGDTEAFF
cdr3_nt: TGTGCCAGCAGCCTTGCTGGGACAGGGGACACTGAAGCTTTCTTT

v_call: TRBV7-2
clone_size: -
j_call: TRBJ1-2
d_call: -
cdr3_aa: CASSLAGDRYGYTF
cdr3_nt: TGTGCCAGCAGCTTAGCAGGGGATCGGTATGGCTACACCTTC

v_call: TRBV9
clone_size: few
j_call: TRBJ1-1
d_call: TRBD1
cdr3_aa: CASSEGTGSNTEAFF
cdr3_nt: TGTGCCAGCAGCGAGGGGACAGGGTCGAACACTGAAGCTTTCTTT

v_call: TRBV5-6
clone_size: -
j_call: TRBJ2-3
d_call: -
cdr3_aa: CASRTSTDTQYF
cdr3_nt: TGTGCCAGCAGGACTAGCACAGATACGCAGTATTTT

v_call: TRBV2
clone_size: -
j_call: TRBJ1-1
d_call: -
cdr3_aa: CASSDDSNTEAFF
cdr3_nt: TGTGCCAGCAGTGACGATTCTAACACTGAAGCTTTCTTT

v_call: TRBV7-8
clone_size: -
j_call: TRBJ2-7
d_call: TRBD2
cdr3_aa: CASRGTSGGGYEQYF
cdr3_nt: TGTGCCAGCAGAGGAACTAGCGGGGGGGGCTACGAGCAGTACTTC

v_call: TRBV29-1
clone_size: -
j_call: TRBJ2-7
d_call: TRBD1
cdr3_aa: CSVEDRLYEQYF
cdr3_nt: TGCAGCGTGGAGGACAGGCTCTACGAGCAGTACTTC

v_call: TRBV27
clone_size: -
j_call: TRBJ2-1
d_call: -
cdr3_aa: CASSLVRQYNEQFF
cdr3_nt: TGTGCCAGCAGTTTAGTCCGACAGTACAATGAGCAGTTCTTC

v_call: TRBV9
clone_size: -
j_call: TRBJ1-2
d_call: TRBD1
cdr3_aa: CASSVADRGDGYTF
cdr3_nt: TGTGCCAGCAGCGTAGCTGACAGGGGCGATGGCTACACCTTC

v_call: TRBV6-1
clone_size: -
j_call: TRBJ1-1
d_call: TRBD1
cdr3_aa: CASSEGDSTEAFF
cdr3_nt: TGTGCCAGCAGTGAAGGGGACAGCACTGAAGCTTTCTTT

v_call: TRBV18
clone_size: -
j_call: TRBJ1-3
d_call: -
cdr3_aa: CASSPPPGNTIYF
cdr3_nt: TGTGCCAGCTCACCACCGCCTGGAAACACCATATATTTT

v_call: TRBV29-1
clone_size: -
j_call: TRBJ1-2
d_call: -
cdr3_aa: CSVEDTGKSRHGYTF
cdr3_nt: TGCAGCGTTGAAGATACAGGGAAGTCGAGGCATGGCTACACCTTC

v_call: TRBV29-1
clone_size: -
j_call: TRBJ1-2
d_call: TRBD1
cdr3_aa: CSVAQGANYGYTF
cdr3_nt: TGCAGCGTTGCACAGGGGGCGAACTATGGCTACACCTTC

v_call: TRBV30
clone_size: -
j_call: TRBJ1-5
d_call: TRBD1
cdr3_aa: CAWSTAGGWYSNQPQHF
cdr3_nt: TGTGCCTGGAGTACGGCAGGGGGATGGTATAGCAATCAGCCCCAGCATTTT

v_call: TRBV5-1
clone_size: few
j_call: TRBJ1-2
d_call: -
cdr3_aa: CASSLGPAYGYTF
cdr3_nt: TGCGCCAGCAGCTTGGGGCCAGCCTATGGCTACACCTTC

v_call: TRBV7-9
clone_size: -
j_call: TRBJ2-7
d_call: -
cdr3_aa: CASSSGLPEQYF
cdr3_nt: TGTGCCAGCAGCTCCGGACTTCCCGAGCAGTACTTC

v_call: TRBV7-9
clone_size: few
j_call: TRBJ2-1
d_call: TRBD2
cdr3_aa: CASSLSSGGRDEQFF
cdr3_nt: TGTGCCAGCAGCTTAAGTAGCGGGGGGAGGGATGAGCAGTTCTTC

v_call: TRBV19
clone_size: -
j_call: TRBJ1-5
d_call: -
cdr3_aa: CATQPQGSGNQPQHF
cdr3_nt: TGTGCCACTCAACCCCAGGGCTCTGGAAATCAGCCCCAGCATTTT